These T cell receptor beta chains were read from a single sample in a study of cytomegalovirus exposure and HLA in healthy donors. Method: immunoSEQ multiplex PCR; TCRdb's copy keeps in-frame clones and lacks some. The data hold a few hundred thousand clones, with around four fifths observed a single time. What was sequenced was PBMCs. All receptors derive from a woman aged 35 to 49 in good health and CMV-seropositive. The CDR3 runs from the conserved cysteine through the conserved F or W. A D gene is named only where the DNA matches it firmly. Clone size appears in some rows only: once, few, many, or a class for an expanded clone.

d_gene: -; v_gene: TRBV27; abundance: -; j_gene: TRBJ2-5; CDR3nt: TGTGCCAGCAGTTTCGGCGGATCCGAAGAGACCCAGTACTTC; CDR3aa: CASSFGGSEETQYF
d_gene: -; v_gene: TRBV5-5; abundance: -; j_gene: TRBJ2-7; CDR3nt: TGTGCCAGCAGTCAGACTAGTATCGAGCAGTACTTC; CDR3aa: CASSQTSIEQYF
d_gene: -; v_gene: TRBV27; abundance: -; j_gene: TRBJ2-2; CDR3nt: TGTGCCAGCAGGGTGAACACCAACACCGGGGAGCTGTTTTTT; CDR3aa: CASRVNTNTGELFF
d_gene: -; v_gene: TRBV5-1; abundance: few; j_gene: TRBJ2-2; CDR3nt: TGCGCCAGCAGCTTGGGACTAGCGAACACCGGGGAGCTGTTTTTT; CDR3aa: CASSLGLANTGELFF
d_gene: -; v_gene: TRBV6-1; abundance: few; j_gene: TRBJ1-1; CDR3nt: TGTGCCAGCAGTGGGTGGGGGGTGAACACTGAAGCTTTCTTT; CDR3aa: CASSGWGVNTEAFF
d_gene: -; v_gene: TRBV2; abundance: -; j_gene: TRBJ1-1; CDR3nt: TGTGCCAGCAGGGAGAAACGGGACACTGAAGCTTTCTTT; CDR3aa: CASREKRDTEAFF
d_gene: -; v_gene: TRBV4-3; abundance: -; j_gene: TRBJ2-5; CDR3nt: TGCGCCAGCAGCCAATCGGCGGAAGGGACCCAGTACTTC; CDR3aa: CASSQSAEGTQYF
d_gene: TRBD1; v_gene: TRBV7-9; abundance: -; j_gene: TRBJ2-7; CDR3nt: TGTGCCAGCAGCTTGAGGGCCGGGACAGATTACGAGCAGTACTTC; CDR3aa: CASSLRAGTDYEQYF
d_gene: -; v_gene: TRBV5-4; abundance: -; j_gene: TRBJ2-7; CDR3nt: TGTGCCAGCAGCTTGACAGTTCGCCCCTACGAGCAGTACTTC; CDR3aa: CASSLTVRPYEQYF
d_gene: TRBD2; v_gene: TRBV10-3; abundance: -; j_gene: TRBJ2-7; CDR3nt: TGTGCCATCAGTGAGTCTAGCGGGAGTTACGAGCAGTACTTC; CDR3aa: CAISESSGSYEQYF
d_gene: TRBD2; v_gene: TRBV6-5; abundance: -; j_gene: TRBJ2-1; CDR3nt: TGTGCCAGCAGCACCGGGACTAGGGGCTACAATGAGCAGTTCTTC; CDR3aa: CASSTGTRGYNEQFF
d_gene: TRBD1; v_gene: TRBV30; abundance: -; j_gene: TRBJ2-2; CDR3nt: TGTGCCTGGCGGCAAACCGGGACAGGGTCCGGGGAGCTGTTTTTT; CDR3aa: CAWRQTGTGSGELFF
d_gene: -; v_gene: TRBV11-2; abundance: -; j_gene: TRBJ1-2; CDR3nt: TGTGCCAGCACCCTGGGGGGAGGCTATGGCTACACCTTC; CDR3aa: CASTLGGGYGYTF
d_gene: -; v_gene: TRBV7-9; abundance: -; j_gene: TRBJ1-6; CDR3nt: TGTGCCAGCAGCTTAGTCGGGTATAATTCACCCCTCCACTTT; CDR3aa: CASSLVGYNSPLHF
d_gene: TRBD2; v_gene: TRBV7-9; abundance: -; j_gene: TRBJ2-7; CDR3nt: TGTGCCATCGGGGGGCTAGCGGGTGGGGGAATTACCTACGAGCAGTACTTC; CDR3aa: CAIGGLAGGGITYEQYF
d_gene: TRBD1; v_gene: TRBV9; abundance: -; j_gene: TRBJ1-3; CDR3nt: TGTGCCAGCAGCCATGACAGGGACTCTGGAAACACCATATATTTT; CDR3aa: CASSHDRDSGNTIYF
d_gene: -; v_gene: TRBV6-5; abundance: -; j_gene: TRBJ1-3; CDR3nt: TGTGCCAGCAGGGGAGGGCAATGGGGAGGAAACACCATATATTTT; CDR3aa: CASRGGQWGGNTIYF
d_gene: -; v_gene: TRBV6-1; abundance: -; j_gene: TRBJ1-1; CDR3nt: TGTGCCAGCAGTGAATTACCCGCCCATGGGGCGAACACTGAAGCTTTCTTT; CDR3aa: CASSELPAHGANTEAFF
d_gene: -; v_gene: TRBV4-2; abundance: -; j_gene: TRBJ1-3; CDR3nt: TGTGCCAGCAGCCCAAATAAGGGGAAGCACACCATATATTTT; CDR3aa: CASSPNKGKHTIYF
d_gene: -; v_gene: TRBV6-1; abundance: -; j_gene: TRBJ2-5; CDR3nt: TGTGCCAGCAGTGAAATTCAGGGTGGGGAGACCCAGTACTTC; CDR3aa: CASSEIQGGETQYF
d_gene: TRBD1; v_gene: TRBV5-6; abundance: few; j_gene: TRBJ2-5; CDR3nt: TGTGCCAGCAGCAGGGGACAGTCGGAGGTGGAGACCCAGTACTTC; CDR3aa: CASSRGQSEVETQYF
d_gene: -; v_gene: TRBV30; abundance: -; j_gene: TRBJ2-5; CDR3nt: TGTGCCTGGAGTGTAAGACTAGAAGAGACCCAGTACTTC; CDR3aa: CAWSVRLEETQYF
d_gene: TRBD1; v_gene: TRBV27; abundance: -; j_gene: TRBJ2-1; CDR3nt: TGTGCCACCGCCTCGGGGGACAGGGGGACTGAGCAGTTCTTC; CDR3aa: CATASGDRGTEQFF
d_gene: -; v_gene: TRBV6-1; abundance: -; j_gene: TRBJ1-5; CDR3nt: TGTGCCAGCAGTGACGGAGGGCCTCAGCCCCAGCATTTT; CDR3aa: CASSDGGPQPQHF
d_gene: -; v_gene: TRBV19; abundance: -; j_gene: TRBJ2-1; CDR3nt: TGTGCCAGTAGTCTTGGAGGGGGCTCGACCATTTACAATGAGCAGTTCTTC; CDR3aa: CASSLGGGSTIYNEQFF
d_gene: TRBD1; v_gene: TRBV7-2; abundance: -; j_gene: TRBJ2-5; CDR3nt: TGTGCCAGCAGCTTAGGACAGGGGGCATGGGAGACCCAGTACTTC; CDR3aa: CASSLGQGAWETQYF
d_gene: TRBD2; v_gene: TRBV28; abundance: once; j_gene: TRBJ2-1; CDR3nt: TGTGCCAGCAGTTTATCAGGCGGGAGGGCCAATGAGCAGTTCTTC; CDR3aa: CASSLSGGRANEQFF
d_gene: -; v_gene: TRBV29-1; abundance: -; j_gene: TRBJ2-7; CDR3nt: TGCAGCGTTGAAGTTATCAGGGACGAGCAGTACTTC; CDR3aa: CSVEVIRDEQYF
d_gene: -; v_gene: TRBV28; abundance: -; j_gene: TRBJ2-5; CDR3nt: TGTGCCAGCAGTTTCTTTCAAGAGACCCAGTACTTC; CDR3aa: CASSFFQETQYF
d_gene: -; v_gene: TRBV7-9; abundance: -; j_gene: TRBJ1-2; CDR3nt: TGTGCCAGCAGCCGGCTGGGGGGTGCCTACACCTTC; CDR3aa: CASSRLGGAYTF
d_gene: -; v_gene: TRBV28; abundance: -; j_gene: TRBJ2-7; CDR3nt: TGTGCCAGCAGCCAAGGGGGACCAACCTACGAGCAGTACTTC; CDR3aa: CASSQGGPTYEQYF
d_gene: TRBD1; v_gene: TRBV7-9; abundance: -; j_gene: TRBJ1-1; CDR3nt: TGTTCCAGCAGCTTAGACCCAGGGGGCCGGACTGAAGCTTTCTTT; CDR3aa: CSSSLDPGGRTEAFF
d_gene: -; v_gene: TRBV29-1; abundance: few; j_gene: TRBJ1-1; CDR3nt: TGCAGCGTAAATGATCGGGGCACTGAAGCTTTCTTT; CDR3aa: CSVNDRGTEAFF
d_gene: -; v_gene: TRBV6-5; abundance: -; j_gene: TRBJ1-6; CDR3nt: TGTGCCAGCAGGGCCTCAACAGGGTATAATTCACCCCTCCACTTT; CDR3aa: CASRASTGYNSPLHF
d_gene: -; v_gene: TRBV7-2; abundance: -; j_gene: TRBJ2-2; CDR3nt: TGTGCCAGCAGCTTAGGGGGCAGCGGGGAGCTGTTTTTT; CDR3aa: CASSLGGSGELFF
d_gene: -; v_gene: TRBV7-8; abundance: once; j_gene: TRBJ2-7; CDR3nt: TGTGCCAGCAGCCCCTCGACCCTAGGGAGTTTGGAGGAGCAGTACTTC; CDR3aa: CASSPSTLGSLEEQYF
d_gene: TRBD2; v_gene: TRBV28; abundance: -; j_gene: TRBJ2-7; CDR3nt: TGTGCCAGCAGTTGGGGGACTACGAAATCCTACGAGCAGTACTTC; CDR3aa: CASSWGTTKSYEQYF
d_gene: TRBD2; v_gene: TRBV7-8; abundance: -; j_gene: TRBJ2-1; CDR3nt: TGTGCCAGCAGCTTAGGGGGACTAGCCTACAATGAGCAGTTCTTC; CDR3aa: CASSLGGLAYNEQFF
d_gene: -; v_gene: TRBV11-2; abundance: -; j_gene: TRBJ2-1; CDR3nt: TGTGCCAGCAGCTTAGTAGTCAATGAGCAGTTCTTC; CDR3aa: CASSLVVNEQFF
d_gene: TRBD1; v_gene: TRBV28; abundance: -; j_gene: TRBJ1-1; CDR3nt: TGTGCCAGCAGTTTCATAGGGGGCGTTGGAACTGAAGCTTTCTTT; CDR3aa: CASSFIGGVGTEAFF
d_gene: -; v_gene: TRBV4-2; abundance: -; j_gene: TRBJ1-5; CDR3nt: TGTGCCAGCAGCCAAGACGGGGGCAATCAGCCCCAGCATTTT; CDR3aa: CASSQDGGNQPQHF
d_gene: -; v_gene: TRBV30; abundance: -; j_gene: TRBJ2-1; CDR3nt: TGTGCCTGGAGTGTACTAGGTTGGGAGCAGTTCTTC; CDR3aa: CAWSVLGWEQFF
d_gene: -; v_gene: TRBV9; abundance: -; j_gene: TRBJ2-5; CDR3nt: TGTGCCAGCAGCGTAGAGGGGGACATTCAAGAGACCCAGTACTTC; CDR3aa: CASSVEGDIQETQYF
d_gene: -; v_gene: TRBV7-2; abundance: -; j_gene: TRBJ2-7; CDR3nt: TGTGCCAGCAGCTTAGCTGGCGGAGGTCTTGGGGAGCAGTACTTC; CDR3aa: CASSLAGGGLGEQYF
d_gene: TRBD1; v_gene: TRBV7-2; abundance: -; j_gene: TRBJ1-5; CDR3nt: TGTGCCAGCAGCATTGAGACAGGGGTCAATCAGCCCCAGCATTTT; CDR3aa: CASSIETGVNQPQHF
d_gene: TRBD1; v_gene: TRBV5-1; abundance: -; j_gene: TRBJ2-2; CDR3nt: TGCGCCAGCAGCTCGGACAGGGGCGAGCTGTTTTTT; CDR3aa: CASSSDRGELFF